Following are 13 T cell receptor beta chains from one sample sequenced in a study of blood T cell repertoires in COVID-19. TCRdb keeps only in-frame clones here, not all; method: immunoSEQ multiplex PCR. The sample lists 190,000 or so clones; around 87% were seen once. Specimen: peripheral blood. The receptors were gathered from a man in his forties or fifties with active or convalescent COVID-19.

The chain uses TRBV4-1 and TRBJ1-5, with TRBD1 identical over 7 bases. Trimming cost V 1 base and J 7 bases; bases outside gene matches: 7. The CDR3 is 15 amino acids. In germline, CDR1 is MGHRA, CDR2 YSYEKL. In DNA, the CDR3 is TGCGCCAGCAGCCAAGGGCAGGGGGAAGTACAGCCCCAGCATTTT. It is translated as CASSQGQGEVQPQHF.

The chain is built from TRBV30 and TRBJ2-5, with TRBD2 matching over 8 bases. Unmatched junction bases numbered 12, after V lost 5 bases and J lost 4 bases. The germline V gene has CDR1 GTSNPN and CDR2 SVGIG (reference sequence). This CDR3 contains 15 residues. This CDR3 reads CAWGGGFGRGETQYF. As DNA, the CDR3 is TGTGCCTGGGGTGGTGGGTTCGGGAGGGGAGAGACCCAGTACTTC.

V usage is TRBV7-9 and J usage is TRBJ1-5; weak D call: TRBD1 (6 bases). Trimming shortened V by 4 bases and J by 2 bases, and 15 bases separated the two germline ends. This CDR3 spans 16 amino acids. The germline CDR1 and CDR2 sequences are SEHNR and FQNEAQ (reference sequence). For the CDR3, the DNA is TGTGCCAGCAGCTCATACAGGGATGAGGGCAATCAGCCCCAGCATTTT. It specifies CASSSYRDEGNQPQHF.

For the CDR3, the DNA is TGTGCCTGGAGTGTAATCGGGGCTGGAAACACCATATATTTT. Amino acids: CAWSVIGAGNTIYF. This chain joins TRBV30 and TRBJ1-3; D remains unclear. V was shortened by 0 bases and J by 2 bases, with 8 bases between the two germline ends. Germline-derived CDR1 and CDR2 are GTSNPN and SVGIG (reference sequence). This CDR3 is built from 14 residues.

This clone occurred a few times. For the CDR3, the DNA is TGCGCCAGCAGCCGGGACAGTTTCTATGGCTACACCTTC. Its translation is CASSRDSFYGYTF. The V gene is TRBV5-1, the J gene TRBJ1-2; 7 bases are shared with TRBD1. The CDR3 is made up of 13 amino acids. V trimming: 4 bases; J trimming: 4 bases; junction bases outside the gene matches: 4. From germline, CDR1 is SGHRS and CDR2 YFSETQ.

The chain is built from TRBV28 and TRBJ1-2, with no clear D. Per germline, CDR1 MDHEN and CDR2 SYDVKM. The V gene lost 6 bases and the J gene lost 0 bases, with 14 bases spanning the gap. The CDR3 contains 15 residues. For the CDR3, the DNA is TGTGCCAGCAGCCTGCGAGGGCCGGCTAACTATGGCTACACCTTC. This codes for CASSLRGPANYGYTF.

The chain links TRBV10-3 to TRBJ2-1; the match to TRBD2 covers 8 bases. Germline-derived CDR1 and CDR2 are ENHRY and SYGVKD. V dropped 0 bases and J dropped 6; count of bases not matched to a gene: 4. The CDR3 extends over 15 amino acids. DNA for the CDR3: TGTGCCATCAGTGAGTCTAGCGGGGACCCCAATGAGCAGTTCTTC. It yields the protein CAISESSGDPNEQFF.

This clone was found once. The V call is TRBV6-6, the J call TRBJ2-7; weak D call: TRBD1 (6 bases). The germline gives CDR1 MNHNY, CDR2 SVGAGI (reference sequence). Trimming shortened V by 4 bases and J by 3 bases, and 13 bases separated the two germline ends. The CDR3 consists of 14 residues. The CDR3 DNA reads TGTGCCAGCAGTTTTCTAGAGGGGGTCTACGAGCAGTACTTC. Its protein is CASSFLEGVYEQYF.

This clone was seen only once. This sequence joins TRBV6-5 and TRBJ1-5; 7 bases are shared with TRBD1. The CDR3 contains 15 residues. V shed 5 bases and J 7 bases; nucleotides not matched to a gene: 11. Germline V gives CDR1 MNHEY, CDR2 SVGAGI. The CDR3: CASSPTFRGRQPQHF. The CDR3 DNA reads TGTGCCAGCAGTCCCACTTTTAGGGGGCGGCAGCCCCAGCATTTT.

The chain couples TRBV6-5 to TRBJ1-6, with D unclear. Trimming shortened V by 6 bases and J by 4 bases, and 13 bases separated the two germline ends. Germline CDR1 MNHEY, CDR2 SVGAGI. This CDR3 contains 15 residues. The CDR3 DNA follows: TGTGCCAGCAGCGGAAAGCAGGCTTATAATTCACCCCTCCACTTT. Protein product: CASSGKQAYNSPLHF.

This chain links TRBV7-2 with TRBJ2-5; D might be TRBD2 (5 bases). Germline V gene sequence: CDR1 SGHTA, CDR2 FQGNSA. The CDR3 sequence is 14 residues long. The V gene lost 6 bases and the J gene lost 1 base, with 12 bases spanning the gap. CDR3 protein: CASRRADPQETQYF. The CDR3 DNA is TGTGCCAGCAGGCGGGCGGATCCCCAAGAGACCCAGTACTTC.

As DNA, the CDR3 is TGTGCCTGGAGTGTACCCCGGACAGGCGCCTTCTCTGGAAACACCATATATTTT. Translated: CAWSVPRTGAFSGNTIYF. This chain connects TRBV30 to TRBJ1-3; 7 bases are a match to TRBD1. The ends lost 0 bases at V and 0 bases at J; junction bases unmatched: 11. The CDR3 has 18 amino acids. CDR1 and CDR2 (germline): GTSNPN, SVGIG (reference sequence).

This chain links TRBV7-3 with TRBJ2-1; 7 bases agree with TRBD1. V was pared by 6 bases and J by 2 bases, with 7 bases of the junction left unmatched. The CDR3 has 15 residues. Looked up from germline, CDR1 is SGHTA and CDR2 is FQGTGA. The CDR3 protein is CASSWRTGPYNEQFF. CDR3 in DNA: TGTGCCAGCAGTTGGAGGACAGGACCCTACAATGAGCAGTTCTTC.